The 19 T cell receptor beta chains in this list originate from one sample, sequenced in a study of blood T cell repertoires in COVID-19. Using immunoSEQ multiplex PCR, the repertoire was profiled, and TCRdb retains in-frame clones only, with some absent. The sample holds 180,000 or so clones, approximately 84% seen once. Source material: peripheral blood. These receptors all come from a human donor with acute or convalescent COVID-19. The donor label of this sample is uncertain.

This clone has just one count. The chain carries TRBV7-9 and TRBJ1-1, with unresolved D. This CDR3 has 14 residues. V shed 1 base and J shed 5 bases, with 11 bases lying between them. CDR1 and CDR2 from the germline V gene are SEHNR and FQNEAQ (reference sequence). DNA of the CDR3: TGTGCCAGCAGCTTAGTAGCTGCTGGAACTGAAGCTTTCTTT. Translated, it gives CASSLVAAGTEAFF.

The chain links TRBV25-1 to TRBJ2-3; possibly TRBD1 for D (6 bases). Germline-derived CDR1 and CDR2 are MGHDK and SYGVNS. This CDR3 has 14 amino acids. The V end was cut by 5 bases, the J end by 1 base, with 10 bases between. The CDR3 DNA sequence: TGTGCCAGCAGTATGACAGGTGGCACAGATACGCAGTATTTT. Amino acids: CASSMTGGTDTQYF.

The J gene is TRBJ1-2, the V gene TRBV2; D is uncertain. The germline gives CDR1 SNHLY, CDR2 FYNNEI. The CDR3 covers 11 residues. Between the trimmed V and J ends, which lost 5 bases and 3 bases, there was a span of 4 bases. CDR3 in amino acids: CASSPYYGYTF. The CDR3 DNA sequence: TGTGCCAGCAGTCCTTACTATGGCTACACCTTC.

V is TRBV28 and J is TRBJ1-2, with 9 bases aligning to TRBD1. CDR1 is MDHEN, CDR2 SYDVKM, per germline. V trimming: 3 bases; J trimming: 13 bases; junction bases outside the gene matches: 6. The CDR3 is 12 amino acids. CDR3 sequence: CASSLGQGTFTF. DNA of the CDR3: TGTGCCAGCAGTTTGGGACAGGGAACCTTCACCTTC.

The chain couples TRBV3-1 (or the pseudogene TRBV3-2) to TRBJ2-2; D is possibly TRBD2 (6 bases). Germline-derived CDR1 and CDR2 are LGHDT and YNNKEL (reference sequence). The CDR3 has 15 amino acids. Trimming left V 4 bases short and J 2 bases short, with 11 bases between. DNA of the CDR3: TGTGCCAGCAGCCTCCCGGGAGTAAACACCGGGGAGCTGTTTTTT. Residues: CASSLPGVNTGELFF.

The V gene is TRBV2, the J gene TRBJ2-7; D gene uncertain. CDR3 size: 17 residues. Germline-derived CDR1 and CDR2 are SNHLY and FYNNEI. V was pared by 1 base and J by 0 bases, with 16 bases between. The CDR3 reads CASSEGASPYLSYEQYF. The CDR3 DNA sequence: TGTGCCAGCAGTGAAGGCGCGTCACCGTACCTCTCCTACGAGCAGTACTTC.

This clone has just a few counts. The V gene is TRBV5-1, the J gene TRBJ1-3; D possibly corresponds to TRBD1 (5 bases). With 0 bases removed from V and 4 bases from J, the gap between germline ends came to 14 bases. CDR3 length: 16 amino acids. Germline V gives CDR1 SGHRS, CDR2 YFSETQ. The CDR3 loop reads CASSLAAGPEGNTIYF. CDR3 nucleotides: TGCGCCAGCAGCTTGGCCGCAGGGCCGGAAGGAAACACCATATATTTT.

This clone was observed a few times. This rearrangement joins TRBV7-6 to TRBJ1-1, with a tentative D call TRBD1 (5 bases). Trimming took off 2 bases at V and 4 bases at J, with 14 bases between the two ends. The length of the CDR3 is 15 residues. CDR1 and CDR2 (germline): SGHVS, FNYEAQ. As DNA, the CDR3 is TGTGCCAGCAGCTTATACGGGGGTTCGGTCACTGAAGCTTTCTTT. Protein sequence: CASSLYGGSVTEAFF.

The CDR3 loop reads CASSQDSGIGLKTQYF. DNA for the CDR3: TGTGCCAGCAGCCAAGACAGCGGGATTGGCCTGAAGACCCAGTACTTC. The gene calls are TRBV3-1 (or the pseudogene TRBV3-2) and TRBJ2-5, with TRBD2 matching 7 bases. The CDR3 has 16 residues. V lost 0 bases to trimming and J lost 6 bases; unmatched junction nucleotides: 10. The germline gives CDR1 LGHDT, CDR2 YNNKEL (reference sequence).

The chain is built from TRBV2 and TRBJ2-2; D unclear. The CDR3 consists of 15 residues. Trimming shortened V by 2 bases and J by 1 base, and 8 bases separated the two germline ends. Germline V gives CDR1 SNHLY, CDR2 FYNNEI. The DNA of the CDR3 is TGTGCCAGCAGTGAAACCTCACTGAACACCGGGGAGCTGTTTTTT. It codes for CASSETSLNTGELFF.

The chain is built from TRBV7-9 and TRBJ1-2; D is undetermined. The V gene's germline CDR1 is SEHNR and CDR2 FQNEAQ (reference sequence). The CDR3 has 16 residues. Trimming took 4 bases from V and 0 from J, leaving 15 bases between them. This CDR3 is CASSSNRGDSNYGYTF. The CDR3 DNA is TGTGCCAGCAGCTCAAACCGTGGAGACTCTAACTATGGCTACACCTTC. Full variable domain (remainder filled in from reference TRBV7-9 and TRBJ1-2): DTGVSQNPRHKITKRGQNVTFRCDPISEHNRLYWYRQTLGQGPEFLTYFQNEAQLEKSRLLSDRFSAERPKGSFSTLEIQRTEQGDSAMYLCASSSNRGDSNYGYTFGSGTRLTVV.

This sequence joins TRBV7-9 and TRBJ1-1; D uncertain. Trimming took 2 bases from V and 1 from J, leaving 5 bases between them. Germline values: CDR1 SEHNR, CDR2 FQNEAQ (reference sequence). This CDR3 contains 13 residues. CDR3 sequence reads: CASSLSGNTEAFF. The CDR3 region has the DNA TGTGCCAGCAGCTTATCGGGGAACACTGAAGCTTTCTTT.

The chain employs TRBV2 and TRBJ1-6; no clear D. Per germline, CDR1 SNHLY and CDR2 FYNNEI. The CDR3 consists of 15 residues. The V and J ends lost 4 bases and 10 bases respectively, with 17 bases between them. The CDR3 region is CASSAYMTDGSPLHF. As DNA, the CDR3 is TGTGCCAGCAGTGCCTACATGACCGACGGGTCACCCCTCCACTTT.

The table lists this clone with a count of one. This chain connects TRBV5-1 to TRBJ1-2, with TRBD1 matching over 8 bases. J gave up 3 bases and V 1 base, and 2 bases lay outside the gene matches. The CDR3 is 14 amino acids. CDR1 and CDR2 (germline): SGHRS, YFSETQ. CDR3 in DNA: TGCGCCAGCAGCTTGCGGGGACAGGACTATGGCTACACCTTC. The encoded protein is CASSLRGQDYGYTF.

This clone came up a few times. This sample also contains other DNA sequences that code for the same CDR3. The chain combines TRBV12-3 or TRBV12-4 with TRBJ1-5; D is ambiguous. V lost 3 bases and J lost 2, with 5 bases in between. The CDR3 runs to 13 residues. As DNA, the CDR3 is TGTGCCAGCAGTTTTAGAGGCAATCAGCCCCAGCATTTT. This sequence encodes CASSFRGNQPQHF.

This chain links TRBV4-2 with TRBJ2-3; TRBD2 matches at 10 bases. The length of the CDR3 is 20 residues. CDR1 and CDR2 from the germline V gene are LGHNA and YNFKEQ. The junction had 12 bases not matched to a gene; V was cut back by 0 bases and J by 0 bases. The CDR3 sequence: CASSQDRGPVAGGSTDTQYF. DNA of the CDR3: TGTGCCAGCAGCCAAGATAGGGGGCCGGTAGCGGGAGGTAGCACAGATACGCAGTATTTT.

CDR3 loop: CASSLDGTVYYEQYF. In DNA, the CDR3 is TGCGCCAGCAGCTTGGATGGGACAGTATACTACGAGCAGTACTTC. V is TRBV5-1 and J is TRBJ2-7, with 7 positions matching TRBD1. This CDR3 has 15 residues. J lost 3 bases, V lost 0 bases, and 6 bases had no gene match. Germline V gene data show CDR1 as SGHRS and CDR2 as YFSETQ.

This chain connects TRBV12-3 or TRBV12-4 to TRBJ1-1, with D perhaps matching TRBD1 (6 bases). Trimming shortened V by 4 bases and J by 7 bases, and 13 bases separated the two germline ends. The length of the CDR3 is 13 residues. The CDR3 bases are TGTGCCAGCAGTTCCCCGGGGGGCATTGAAGCTTTCTTT. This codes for CASSSPGGIEAFF.

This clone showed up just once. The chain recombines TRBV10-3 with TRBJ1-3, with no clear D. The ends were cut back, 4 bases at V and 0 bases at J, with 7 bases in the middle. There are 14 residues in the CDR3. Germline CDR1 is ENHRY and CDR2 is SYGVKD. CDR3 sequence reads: CAISVADSGNTIYF. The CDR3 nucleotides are TGTGCCATCAGTGTGGCGGACTCTGGAAACACCATATATTTT.